These 8 T cell receptor beta chains were all obtained from the same sample, sequenced in a study of identical twins. Each CDR3 protein gets one entry after TCRdb re-called the 5' RACE reads with MiXCR. Of around 280,000 distinct CDR3 sequences in the sample, about 8% were seen once. This same sample was also part of a study on yellow fever vaccine responses in identical twins.

Material: memory (CD45RO+) T cells sorted from blood. Receptors were obtained from a woman between 18 and 29 years old in good health.

This clonotype was detected ten times or more. The chain couples TRBV7-8 to TRBJ2-3; D unresolved. CDR1 is SGHVS, CDR2 FQNEAQ, per germline. The CDR3 sequence is 14 residues long. Trimming shortened V by 2 bases and J by 6 bases, and 12 bases separated the two germline ends. CDR3 nucleotides: TGTGCCAGCAGCTTATTATCTCAAAGGGATACGCAGTATTTT. It yields the protein CASSLLSQRDTQYF. The full variable domain, with the rest looked up from reference TRBV7-8 and TRBJ2-3, is GAGVSQSPRYKVAKRGQDVALRCDPISGHVSLFWYQQALGQGPEFLTYFQNEAQLDKSGLPSDRFFAERPEGSVSTLKIQRTQQEDSAVYLCASSLLSQRDTQYFGPGTRLTVL.

This clonotype appeared many times. The genes are TRBV7-8 and TRBJ2-2; no clear D. The CDR3 is 17 residues long. V lost 5 bases and J 4 bases, leaving 20 bases between the germline ends. CDR1 and CDR2 from the germline V gene are SGHVS and FQNEAQ. CDR3 DNA sequence: TGTGCCAGCAGCCCAAGTGCTGGGATAGCCGTCACCGGGGAGCTGTTTTTT. Its protein is CASSPSAGIAVTGELFF.

This clonotype was counted at least ten times. The rearrangement joins TRBV20-1 to TRBJ2-1; D remains unclear. Between the trimmed V and J ends, which lost 5 bases and 9 bases, there was a span of 14 bases. CDR1 DFQATT and CDR2 SNEGSKA come from the germline V gene (reference sequence). This CDR3 spans 12 amino acids. The CDR3, as DNA: TGCAGTGCTTTACGAGGCGACACTGAGCAGTTCTTC. The encoded protein is CSALRGDTEQFF.

This clonotype was seen at least ten times. The V gene is TRBV11-2, the J gene TRBJ2-2; D gene uncertain. This CDR3 comprises 14 residues. Looked up from germline, CDR1 is SGHAT and CDR2 is FQNNGV. The ends were cut back, 2 bases at V and 5 bases at J, with 9 bases in the middle. The chain's CDR3 is CASSLQSRTGELFF. DNA of the CDR3: TGTGCCAGCAGCTTACAGAGCAGAACCGGGGAGCTGTTTTTT.

The chain joins TRBV27 to TRBJ2-3, with D perhaps matching TRBD2 (7 bases). The CDR3 spans 16 residues. V gave up 0 bases and J gave up 7 bases, with 17 bases separating them. Germline-derived CDR1 and CDR2 are MNHEY and SMNVEV (reference sequence). CDR3 DNA: TGTGCCAGCAGTTTATCGGGGAGAGGGGGGGGTAATACGCAGTATTTT. The encoded protein is CASSLSGRGGGNTQYF.

This clonotype has a count of ten or more. The gene calls are TRBV28 and TRBJ2-1; D perhaps matches TRBD1 (6 bases). This CDR3 is 16 amino acids long. Trimming removed 1 base at V and 0 bases at J, with 10 bases between. From germline, CDR1 is MDHEN and CDR2 SYDVKM. The CDR3 spells CASSLFSTGSYNEQFF. The CDR3 DNA reads TGTGCCAGCAGTTTATTTTCGACAGGCTCCTACAATGAGCAGTTCTTC.

The rearrangement links TRBV19 to TRBJ2-1, with a possible D match to TRBD2 (5 bases). Germline V gene sequence: CDR1 LNHDA, CDR2 SQIVND (reference sequence). V was clipped by 2 bases and J by 4 bases, with 21 bases between them. The CDR3 loop spans 18 amino acids. In DNA, the CDR3 is TGTGCCAGTAGTATATTCGTACCCCGGGGAAACTCATACAATGAGCAGTTCTTC. This gives the protein CASSIFVPRGNSYNEQFF.

This clonotype was found many times. V usage is TRBV27 and J usage is TRBJ1-1, with D hard to call. V lost 0 bases, J lost 4 bases, and 12 bases lay in between. CDR1 MNHEY and CDR2 SMNVEV come from the germline V gene (reference sequence). The CDR3 has 15 residues. Here the CDR3 DNA reads TGTGCCAGCAGTTTATCGATTTTGGAGAGCACTGAAGCTTTCTTT. As protein: CASSLSILESTEAFF.